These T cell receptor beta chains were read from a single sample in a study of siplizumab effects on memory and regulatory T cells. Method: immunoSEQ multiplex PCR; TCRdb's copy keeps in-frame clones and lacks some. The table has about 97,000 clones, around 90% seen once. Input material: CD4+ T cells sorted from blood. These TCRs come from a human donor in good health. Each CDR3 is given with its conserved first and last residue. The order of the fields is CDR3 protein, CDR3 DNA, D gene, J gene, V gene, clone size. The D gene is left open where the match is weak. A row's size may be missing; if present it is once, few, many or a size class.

CATRLAYEQYF TGTGCCACCAGACTAGCCTACGAGCAGTACTTC NA TRBJ2-7 TRBV2 NA
CASSFLGERDEKLFF TGTGCCAGCAGTTTTTTAGGGGAAAGGGATGAAAAACTGTTTTTT NA TRBJ1-4 TRBV28 NA
CASSRFGGYTF TGTGCCAGCAGCCGTTTCGGGGGCTACACCTTC NA TRBJ1-2 TRBV5-4 NA
CASSMIREGKNIQYF TGTGCCAGCAGCATGATCAGGGAAGGCAAAAACATTCAGTACTTC NA TRBJ2-4 TRBV11-2 NA
CAWLWEGTEAFF TGTGCCTGGTTGTGGGAGGGGACTGAAGCTTTCTTT NA TRBJ1-1 TRBV30 NA
CASSLERGTDTQYF TGCGCCAGCAGCTTAGAGCGGGGCACAGATACGCAGTATTTT NA TRBJ2-3 TRBV5-1 NA
CASRAAGNSGNTIYF TGCGCCAGCAGAGCAGCAGGGAACTCTGGAAACACCATATATTTT NA TRBJ1-3 TRBV5-1 NA
CASHPTRRETQYF TGTGCCAGCCATCCGACCAGGAGGGAGACCCAGTACTTC NA TRBJ2-5 TRBV6-1 NA
CSVGARGQPQHF TGCAGCGTCGGCGCCAGGGGACAGCCCCAGCATTTT NA TRBJ1-5 TRBV29-1 NA
CASSYSRPWYGYTF TGTGCCAGCAGTTACTCGAGGCCTTGGTATGGCTACACCTTC NA TRBJ1-2 TRBV6-5 NA
CAWSVRGLTVQPQHF TGTGCCTGGAGTGTAAGGGGTTTGACGGTTCAGCCCCAGCATTTT NA TRBJ1-5 TRBV30 NA
CASSVERQSNQPQHF TGTGCCAGCAGTGTGGAGAGGCAGAGCAATCAGCCCCAGCATTTT NA TRBJ1-5 TRBV2 NA
CASSLEPEFPNTEAFF TGCGCCAGCAGCTTGGAGCCAGAGTTTCCAAACACTGAAGCTTTCTTT NA TRBJ1-1 TRBV5-1 NA
CASSLAGSVYEQYF TGCGCCAGCAGCTTGGCAGGGTCCGTCTACGAGCAGTACTTC NA TRBJ2-7 TRBV5-1 NA
CASSRLTPSGTSGRAESSYNEQFF TGTGCCAGCAGCCGGTTGACCCCGTCCGGGACTAGCGGGAGGGCCGAGTCCTCCTACAATGAGCAGTTCTTC TRBD2 TRBJ2-1 TRBV4-2 NA
CASSLAGGSIEGQFF TGTGCCAGCAGTTTAGCGGGAGGCTCCATCGAGGGGCAGTTCTTC TRBD2 TRBJ2-1 TRBV6-6 NA
CASSYRGNQPQHF TGTGCCAGTAGTTACCGGGGCAATCAGCCCCAGCATTTT NA TRBJ1-5 TRBV19 once
CATHPRDRGSDTQYF TGTGCCACCCACCCCCGGGACAGGGGGTCAGATACGCAGTATTTT TRBD1 TRBJ2-3 TRBV19 NA
CASSLDGAGYGYTF TGTGCCAGCAGTTTAGATGGGGCGGGCTATGGCTACACCTTC NA TRBJ1-2 TRBV28 NA
CATSRGRDGQGNTIYF TGTGCCACCTCGAGGGGCCGGGACGGCCAGGGAAACACCATATATTTT NA TRBJ1-3 TRBV19 NA
CAWRTGYGYTF TGTGCCTGGAGGACAGGGTATGGCTACACCTTC TRBD1 TRBJ1-2 TRBV30 NA
CASSPNLYNEQFF TGTGCCAGCAGCCCCAACTTATACAATGAGCAGTTCTTC NA TRBJ2-1 TRBV28 NA
CAVQGSNTGELFF TGTGCCGTACAGGGGTCCAACACCGGGGAGCTGTTTTTT TRBD1 TRBJ2-2 TRBV6-5 NA
CASSLDGSYGYTF TGTGCCAGCAGTCTTGACGGTAGCTATGGCTACACCTTC NA TRBJ1-2 TRBV27 NA
CASIKDRTRNEQFF TGTGCCAGCATAAAAGACAGGACACGAAATGAGCAGTTCTTC NA TRBJ2-1 TRBV27 NA
CASSPRGPTGTKNIQYF TGTGCCAGCAGTCCCCGAGGCCCTACTGGGACCAAAAACATTCAGTACTTC NA TRBJ2-4 TRBV28 NA
CASSEKGRLAGGRDEQFF TGTGCCAGCAGTGAAAAAGGGAGACTAGCGGGAGGGCGGGATGAGCAGTTCTTC TRBD2 TRBJ2-1 TRBV2 few
CASSEALGTGSAETQYF TGTGCCAGCAGCGAGGCCTTAGGGACAGGGTCTGCGGAGACCCAGTACTTC TRBD1 TRBJ2-5 TRBV25-1 NA
CASSESGTHADTQYF TGTGCCAGCAGTGAATCGGGGACCCATGCAGATACGCAGTATTTT NA TRBJ2-3 TRBV6-1 once
CASSFQGGAGREQYF TGTGCCAGCTCATTCCAGGGTGGGGCTGGGCGCGAGCAGTACTTC NA TRBJ2-7 TRBV2 NA
CASSTRGNTGELFF TGTGCCAGTAGTACGAGAGGCAACACCGGGGAGCTGTTTTTT NA TRBJ2-2 TRBV19 NA
CASRERDYGYTF TGTGCCAGCAGGGAAAGGGACTATGGCTACACCTTC NA TRBJ1-2 TRBV27 NA
CASTPGHLETEAFF TGTGCCAGTACCCCGGGACACCTGGAGACTGAAGCTTTCTTT NA TRBJ1-1 TRBV19 NA
CASSFLSGANYGYTF TGTGCCAGCAGTTTCCTTTCGGGGGCGAACTATGGCTACACCTTC NA TRBJ1-2 TRBV28 NA
CAWSEGHGYGYTF TGTGCCTGGAGTGAGGGGCACGGCTATGGCTACACCTTC NA TRBJ1-2 TRBV30 few
CASSTRPRDRRVYEQYF TGCGCCAGCAGCACTCGACCCCGGGACAGGCGGGTGTACGAGCAGTACTTC TRBD1 TRBJ2-7 TRBV5-1 NA
CATSRARPTDTQYF TGTGCCACCAGCAGGGCGAGACCCACAGATACGCAGTATTTT NA TRBJ2-3 TRBV15 once
CASRERGRTVTGTQYF TGTGCCAGCAGGGAGAGAGGTAGGACGGTGACCGGGACCCAGTACTTC NA TRBJ2-5 TRBV6-6 NA
CASREAGTQGRYNEQFF TGTGCCAGCAGAGAAGCCGGGACCCAGGGGCGTTACAATGAGCAGTTCTTC NA TRBJ2-1 TRBV6-1 NA
CASSWGGRVKLEQYF TGTGCCAGCAGTTGGGGGGGTAGGGTGAAACTCGAGCAGTACTTC TRBD2 TRBJ2-7 TRBV28 NA
CASSLTSSGGGRTDTQYF TGTGCCAGCAGCTTAACTTCGTCCGGGGGCGGTCGCACAGATACGCAGTATTTT NA TRBJ2-3 TRBV7-3 NA
CASSRRGGGSYEQYF TGTGCCAGCAGCCGGCGGGGCGGGGGGTCCTACGAGCAGTACTTC TRBD2 TRBJ2-7 TRBV13 NA
CASSYGGAGDTQYF TGTGCCAGCAGTTACGGGGGGGCTGGGGATACGCAGTATTTT NA TRBJ2-3 TRBV6-5 NA
CASSLAAGGGAYEQYF TGTGCCAGCAGCTTAGCGGCGGGAGGGGGAGCCTACGAGCAGTACTTC TRBD2 TRBJ2-7 TRBV7-6 NA
CASSPGTPPDTQYF TGTGCCAGCAGCCCTGGGACTCCGCCAGATACGCAGTATTTT NA TRBJ2-3 TRBV5-4 once
CASSATDSSGRRPNTGELFF TGTGCCAGCTCGGCCACCGATTCTAGCGGGAGGAGGCCGAACACCGGGGAGCTGTTTTTT TRBD2 TRBJ2-2 TRBV18 NA
CATRAGANTGELFF TGTGCCACCAGAGCGGGAGCGAACACCGGGGAGCTGTTTTTT TRBD2 TRBJ2-2 TRBV19 NA
CASRRTGGDNPTHLHPGANVLTF TGTGCCAGCAGAAGAACCGGGGGGGACAATCCGACTCACCTACACCCTGGGGCCAACGTCCTGACTTTC TRBD2 TRBJ2-6 TRBV27 once